Below are 14 T cell receptor beta chains sequenced from a single sample in a study of blood T cell repertoires in COVID-19. Clones were sequenced by immunoSEQ multiplex PCR, and TCRdb holds only the in-frame ones, with some missing. The table shows nearly 55,000 clones, with around 84% occurring only once. The material sequenced was peripheral blood. All receptors derive from a man in his 70s with active COVID-19.

This clone was recorded a few times. The chain carries TRBV19 and TRBJ1-5, with no clear D. Per germline, CDR1 LNHDA and CDR2 SQIVND (reference sequence). The CDR3 spans 15 residues. V lost 5 bases, J lost 0 bases, and 11 bases lay in between. The chain's CDR3 is CASSPRFGSNQPQHF. Written as DNA, the CDR3 is TGTGCCAGTAGTCCACGTTTCGGTAGCAATCAGCCCCAGCATTTT.

This clone was observed a handful of times. The genes are TRBV9 and TRBJ1-2; tentatively, D is TRBD1 (6 bases). The length of the CDR3 is 16 residues. Germline CDR1 reads SGDLS; CDR2 reads YYNGEE. Trimming cost V 0 bases and J 1 base, with 13 bases left between them. The CDR3 region has the DNA TGTGCCAGCAGCGTAGACCGGGCAGGGGTTAACTATGGCTACACCTTC. It translates to CASSVDRAGVNYGYTF.

The CDR3: CASSSGTGGWTEAFF. CDR3 DNA: TGTGCCAGCAGCTCCGGGACAGGGGGCTGGACTGAAGCTTTCTTT. This chain joins TRBV7-3 and TRBJ1-1, with 12 bases aligning to TRBD1. The CDR3 extends over 15 amino acids. Germline V CDR1 and CDR2: SGHTA, FQGTGA. With 4 bases clipped from V and 5 bases from J, the junction kept 5 bases outside the gene matches.

The chain links TRBV5-4 to TRBJ1-3; D is ambiguous. The V end lost 4 bases, the J end lost 4 bases, and 21 bases lay between the germline ends. The length of the CDR3 is 17 residues. CDR1 is SGHNT and CDR2 is YYREEE in the germline V gene (reference sequence). The CDR3 spells CASSKGGIMDTGNTIYF. The CDR3 nucleotides are TGTGCCAGCAGCAAAGGAGGGATCATGGATACAGGAAACACCATATATTTT.

A few counts support this clone. This chain uses TRBV15 with TRBJ2-5, with 14 bases lining up with TRBD2. CDR1 LNHNV and CDR2 YYDKDF come from the germline V gene (reference sequence). V dropped 5 bases and J dropped 4; count of bases not matched to a gene: 6. This CDR3 region has 16 residues. This chain's CDR3 is CATSPGLAGVLETQYF. CDR3 DNA: TGTGCCACCAGCCCGGGACTAGCGGGGGTATTAGAGACCCAGTACTTC.

The chain combines TRBV24-1 with TRBJ2-3; 9 bases line up with TRBD2. V lost 12 bases and J lost 1; bases outside the gene matches: 4. From germline, CDR1 is KGHDR and CDR2 SFDVKD. The length of the CDR3 is 13 residues. CDR3 DNA: TGTGCCGTTAGCGGGAGAGGCACAGATACGCAGTATTTT. Encoded protein: CAVSGRGTDTQYF.

This chain links TRBV19 with TRBJ1-5, with D tentatively TRBD1 (6 bases). CDR3 length: 14 residues. Germline lookup yields CDR1 LNHDA and CDR2 SQIVND (reference sequence). Between the trimmed V and J ends, which lost 3 bases and 8 bases, there was a span of 14 bases. The CDR3 nucleotides read TGTGCCAGTAGTATCGAACAGGGTGGGAAGCCCCAGCATTTT. Amino acid sequence: CASSIEQGGKPQHF.

This rearrangement joins TRBV12-3 or TRBV12-4 to TRBJ2-2; tentative D call: TRBD1 (6 bases). The CDR3 consists of 13 residues. Trimming removed 6 bases at V and 6 bases at J, with 11 bases between. The CDR3 DNA reads TGTGCCAGCAGATACAGGGAGTCCGGGGAGCTGTTTTTT. Translated, it gives CASRYRESGELFF.

The gene calls are TRBV4-3 and TRBJ2-7, with TRBD1 matching 9 bases. V was clipped by 0 bases and J by 5 bases; unmatched bases: 8. The length of the CDR3 is 16 residues. Germline V gene sequence: CDR1 LGHNA, CDR2 YSLEER. The CDR3 here is CASSQEVGQGVDEQYF. CDR3 DNA: TGCGCCAGCAGCCAAGAGGTGGGACAGGGAGTGGACGAGCAGTACTTC.

The chain has TRBV6-2 or TRBV6-3 and TRBJ2-3, with 8 bases aligning to TRBD2. The germline CDR1 and CDR2 sequences are MNHEY and SVGEGT. The CDR3 extends over 15 amino acids. V dropped 0 bases and J dropped 2; count of bases not matched to a gene: 1. In DNA, the CDR3 is TGTGCCAGCAGTTACTCAGCGGGGGACACAGATACGCAGTATTTT. Its translation is CASSYSAGDTDTQYF.

The chain couples TRBV29-1 to TRBJ2-7; perhaps TRBD2 as D (5 bases). Between the trimmed V and J ends, which lost 3 bases and 8 bases, there was a span of 14 bases. Germline-derived CDR1 and CDR2 are SQVTM and ANQGSEA. CDR3 size: 12 residues. DNA for the CDR3: TGCAGCGTTGATTCCTTAGGAGGACAGCAGTACTTC. Its translation is CSVDSLGGQQYF.

This chain joins TRBV5-1 and TRBJ1-2, with 8 nucleotides matching TRBD1. Looked up from germline, CDR1 is SGHRS and CDR2 is YFSETQ. Trimming at V came to 0 bases and at J to 5 bases, leaving 12 bases not matched to a gene. The CDR3 sequence is 17 residues long. CDR3 nucleotide sequence: TGCGCCAGCAGCTTGGTGGCAGGGGGCTCGGAGTGGTATGGCTACACCTTC. Translating gives CASSLVAGGSEWYGYTF.

The chain carries TRBV24-1 and TRBJ2-3, with TRBD2 matching 11 bases. J gave up 0 bases and V 3 bases, and 10 bases lay outside the gene matches. CDR3 size: 19 residues. Germline V gives CDR1 KGHDR, CDR2 SFDVKD. The CDR3 loop reads CATSDPRLTSGVSTDTQYF. The CDR3 DNA sequence: TGTGCCACCAGTGATCCGCGGTTGACTAGCGGGGTGAGCACAGATACGCAGTATTTT.

The gene calls are TRBV7-2 and TRBJ2-1, with 10 bases matching TRBD2. The CDR3 length is 15 residues. The germline V gene encodes CDR1 SGHTA and CDR2 FQGNSA. The junction had 6 bases not matched to a gene; V was cut back by 0 bases and J by 10 bases. The CDR3 region is CASSLAASGGQEQFF. The CDR3 nucleotides read TGTGCCAGCAGCTTAGCTGCTAGCGGGGGCCAAGAGCAGTTCTTC.